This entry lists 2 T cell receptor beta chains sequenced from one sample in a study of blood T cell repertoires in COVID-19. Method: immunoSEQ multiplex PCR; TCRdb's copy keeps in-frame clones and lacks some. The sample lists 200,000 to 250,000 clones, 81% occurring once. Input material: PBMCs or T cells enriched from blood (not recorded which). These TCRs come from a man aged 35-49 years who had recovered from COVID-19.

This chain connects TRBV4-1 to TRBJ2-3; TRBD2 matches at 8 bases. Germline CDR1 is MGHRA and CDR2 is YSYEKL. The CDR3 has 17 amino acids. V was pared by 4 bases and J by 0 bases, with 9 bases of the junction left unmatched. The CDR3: CASSRDGRAFSTDTQYF. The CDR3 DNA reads TGCGCCAGCAGCCGGGACGGGAGGGCCTTTAGCACAGATACGCAGTATTTT.

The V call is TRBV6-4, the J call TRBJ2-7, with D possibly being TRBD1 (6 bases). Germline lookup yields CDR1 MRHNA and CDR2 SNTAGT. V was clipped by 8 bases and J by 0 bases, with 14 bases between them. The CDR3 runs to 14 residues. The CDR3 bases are TGTGCCAGCGCAAATGACAGGAGCTCCTACGAGCAGTACTTC. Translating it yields CASANDRSSYEQYF.